This paragraph covers one T cell receptor beta chain sequence. Its antigen remains unknown. V lost 2 bases and J lost 8; bases outside the gene matches: 4. CDR3 length: 14 amino acids. From germline, CDR1 is SGHRS and CDR2 YFSETQ. The method was immunoSEQ multiplex PCR; TCRdb's version includes in-frame clones alone and lacks a portion of them. The data contain fewer than 100,000 clones, roughly 90% of them singletons. The data derive from a study of cytomegalovirus exposure and HLA in healthy donors. About the research overall: The 95 to 150 validation repertoires used a platform that matched the one used for the 600 to 700 first-cohort repertoires, as a later analysis reported. Study observations and caveats: Most TCR sequences were rare, but some public TCRs occurred in many donors. It was approximately 160 TCR beta chains that were listed as cytomegalovirus-associated.

V is TRBV5-1 and J is TRBJ1-6; 7 positions match TRBD1. The sample taken for sequencing was PBMCs. The TCR originated in a man aged 25-45 years in good health and CMV-seronegative. CDR3 residues: CASSLNRGDSPLHF. The CDR3, as DNA: TGCGCCAGCAGCTTAAACAGGGGCGATTCACCCCTCCACTTT.